This is a list of T cell receptor beta chains from one sample in a study of blood T cell repertoires in COVID-19. Libraries were prepared by immunoSEQ multiplex PCR; TCRdb keeps only in-frame clonotypes and omits some of them. The sample lists about 50,000 clones, around 83% occurring once. Sequences were obtained from peripheral blood. These receptors were obtained from a man aged 35 to 55 with active COVID-19. Both conserved end residues are part of each CDR3. A D gene is named only where the DNA matches it firmly. The listing skips clone size in some rows; elsewhere it reads once, few, many or a size class.

D gene	V gene	clone size	J gene	CDR3 protein	CDR3 DNA
NA	TRBV9	once	TRBJ1-1	CASSAPTDRPLNTEAFF	TGTGCCAGCAGCGCCCCGACGGACAGACCTTTGAACACTGAAGCTTTCTTT
TRBD1	TRBV27	NA	TRBJ2-1	CASSQGQVPYNEQFF	TGTGCCAGCAGTCAAGGACAGGTTCCCTACAATGAGCAGTTCTTC
TRBD2	TRBV11-3	NA	TRBJ2-1	CASSLGGRANYNEQFF	TGTGCCAGCAGCTTAGGCGGGAGGGCCAACTACAATGAGCAGTTCTTC
TRBD1	TRBV27	NA	TRBJ1-2	CASGTGGGLAYGYTF	TGTGCCAGCGGAACAGGGGGCGGCTTGGCCTATGGCTACACCTTC
TRBD1	TRBV10-3	once	TRBJ1-1	CAIRLGQDTEAFF	TGTGCCATCAGACTTGGACAGGACACTGAAGCTTTCTTT
TRBD1	TRBV27	NA	TRBJ2-5	CASSLLGQLRETQYF	TGTGCCAGCAGTTTATTGGGACAGTTACGAGAGACCCAGTACTTC
NA	TRBV24-1	NA	TRBJ2-1	CATGTYNEQFF	TGTGCTACCGGGACTTACAATGAGCAGTTCTTC
NA	TRBV5-1	NA	TRBJ2-3	CASSLQGADTQYF	TGCGCCAGCAGCTTGCAAGGGGCAGATACGCAGTATTTT
TRBD2	TRBV6-2/TRBV6-3	NA	TRBJ2-3	CASSYDVAGERDTQYF	TGTGCCAGCAGTTACGACGTAGCGGGAGAAAGAGATACGCAGTATTTT
TRBD1	TRBV7-2	NA	TRBJ2-7	CASSGTGMVYEQYF	TGTGCCAGCAGTGGGACAGGTATGGTCTACGAGCAGTACTTC
TRBD2	TRBV7-3	few	TRBJ2-1	CASTLTSGKNEQFF	TGTGCCAGCACCTTAACTAGCGGGAAGAATGAGCAGTTCTTC
NA	TRBV9	NA	TRBJ2-1	CASSARSYDNEQFF	TGTGCCAGCAGCGCCCGGTCCTACGACAATGAGCAGTTCTTC
NA	TRBV4-1	NA	TRBJ2-7	CASSQAGAYEQYF	TGCGCCAGCAGCCAAGCGGGGGCCTACGAGCAGTACTTC
TRBD1	TRBV19	NA	TRBJ2-7	CASSISGTGVYEQYF	TGTGCCAGTAGTATCTCTGGGACAGGGGTCTACGAGCAGTACTTC